Sequencing of this T cell receptor beta chain was carried out in a study of blood T cell repertoires in COVID-19. How the authors handled the data: Amplification of reference gene primers was used by the study to estimate nucleated cell counts. The table came from immunoSEQ multiplex PCR; TCRdb's copy has only in-frame clones and leaves some out. V and J calls and clone size are copied from that table; D and trimming were computed from the DNA. The profile shows 150,000 to 170,000 clones, roughly four fifths of them singletons. Unmatched junction bases numbered 8, after V lost 2 bases and J lost 4 bases. This CDR3 has 15 amino acids. Germline V CDR1 and CDR2: SGHNT, YYREEE (reference sequence).

This sequence was found in an elderly man with acute or convalescent COVID-19. This chain connects TRBV5-4 to TRBJ2-5, with 7 nucleotides matching TRBD1. The sequenced material came from peripheral blood. DNA of the CDR3: TGTGCCAGCAGCTTTCCGAACAGGGGCCGAGAGACCCAGTACTTC. It encodes CASSFPNRGRETQYF.